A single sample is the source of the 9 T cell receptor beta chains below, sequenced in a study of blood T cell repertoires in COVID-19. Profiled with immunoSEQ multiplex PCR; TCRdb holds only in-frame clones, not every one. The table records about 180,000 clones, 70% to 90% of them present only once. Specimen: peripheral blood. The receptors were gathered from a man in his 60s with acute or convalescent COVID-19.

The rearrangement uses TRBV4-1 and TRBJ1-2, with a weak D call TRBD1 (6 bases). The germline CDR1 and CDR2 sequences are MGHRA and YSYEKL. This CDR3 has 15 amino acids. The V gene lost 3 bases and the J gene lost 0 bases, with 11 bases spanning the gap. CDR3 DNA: TGCGCCAGCAGCCACACGGACAGAGCTAACTATGGCTACACCTTC. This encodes CASSHTDRANYGYTF.

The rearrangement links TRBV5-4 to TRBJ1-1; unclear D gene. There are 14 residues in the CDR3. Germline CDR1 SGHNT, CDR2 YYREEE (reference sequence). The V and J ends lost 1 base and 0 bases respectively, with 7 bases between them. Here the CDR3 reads CASSLQGVNTEAFF. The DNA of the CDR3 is TGTGCCAGCAGCTTGCAAGGAGTGAACACTGAAGCTTTCTTT.

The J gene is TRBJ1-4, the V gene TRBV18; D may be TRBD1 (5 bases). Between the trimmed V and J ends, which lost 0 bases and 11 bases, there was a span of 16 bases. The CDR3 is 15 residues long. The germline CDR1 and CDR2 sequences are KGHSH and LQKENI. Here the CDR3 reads CASSPPGPYKGKLFF. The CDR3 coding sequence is TGTGCCAGCTCACCACCAGGTCCCTATAAGGGGAAACTGTTTTTT.

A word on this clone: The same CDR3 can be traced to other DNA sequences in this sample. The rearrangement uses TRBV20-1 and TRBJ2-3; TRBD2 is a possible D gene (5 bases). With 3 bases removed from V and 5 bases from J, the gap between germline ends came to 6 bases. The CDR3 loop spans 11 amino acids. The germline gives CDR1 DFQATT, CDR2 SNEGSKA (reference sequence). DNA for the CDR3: TGCAGTGCTAGTCGGGGAGATACGCAGTATTTT. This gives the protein CSASRGDTQYF.

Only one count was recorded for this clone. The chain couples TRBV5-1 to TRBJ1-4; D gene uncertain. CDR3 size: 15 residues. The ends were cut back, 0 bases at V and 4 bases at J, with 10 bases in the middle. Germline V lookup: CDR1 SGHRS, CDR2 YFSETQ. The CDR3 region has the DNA TGCGCCAGCAGCTTGGCCGGTGACATTAATGAAAAACTGTTTTTT. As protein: CASSLAGDINEKLFF.

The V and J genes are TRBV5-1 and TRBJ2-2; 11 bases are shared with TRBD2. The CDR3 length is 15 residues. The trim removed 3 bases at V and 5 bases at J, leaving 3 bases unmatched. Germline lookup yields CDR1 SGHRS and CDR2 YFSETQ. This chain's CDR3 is CASSYGLAGTGELFF. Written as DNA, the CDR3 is TGCGCCAGCAGCTATGGACTAGCGGGTACCGGGGAGCTGTTTTTT.

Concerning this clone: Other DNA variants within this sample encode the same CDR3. The DNA of the CDR3 is TGCGCCAGCAGCTTGGGGCAGGGTAGCACAGATACGCAGTATTTT. Residues: CASSLGQGSTDTQYF. The V and J genes are TRBV5-1 and TRBJ2-3, with D possibly TRBD1 on 5 matching bases. V was pared by 0 bases and J by 0 bases, with 8 bases between. The CDR3 totals 15 residues. The V gene's germline CDR1 is SGHRS and CDR2 YFSETQ.

CDR3 in DNA: TGCGCCAGCAGCCAAGATCGGCAGCGTAGCGGGGAGCTGTTTTTT. Encoded protein: CASSQDRQRSGELFF. The chain uses TRBV4-3 and TRBJ2-2; D not certain. The CDR3 length is 15 residues. The germline gives CDR1 LGHNA, CDR2 YSLEER. With 0 bases removed from V and 7 bases from J, the gap between germline ends came to 12 bases.

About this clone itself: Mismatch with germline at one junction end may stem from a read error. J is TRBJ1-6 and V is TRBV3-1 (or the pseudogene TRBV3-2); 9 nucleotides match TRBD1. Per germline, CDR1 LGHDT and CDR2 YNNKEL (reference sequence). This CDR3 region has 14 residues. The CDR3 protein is CASNWDRVGSPLHF. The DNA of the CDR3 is TGTGCCAGCAATTGGGACAGGGTGGGTTCACCTCTCCACTTT.